The sequence of this T cell receptor (beta chain) was determined in a study of T-cell reconstitution after alpha-beta-depleted transplantation in children. Whole-study results and caveats: T-cell counts and diversity were attributed mostly to newly produced T cells one year after transplant.

The table lists this clonotype with a count of one. Its antigen is as yet unknown. Sequence at one end of the junction differs from germline and may be a read error. Germline loops: CDR1 LGHNA, CDR2 YNFKEQ. The CDR3 has 17 amino acids. A library of TCRbeta sequences, prepared with unique molecular identifiers, was generated. Using its own MiXCR run on the PCR reads, TCRdb lists one record per CDR3 protein. The sample holds 400,000 to 550,000 distinct CDR3 sequences; roughly 10% are singletons and the top ten take 2% to 2.5%. This sequence was found in a child younger than 10 with inherited bone marrow failure, due to receive a stem cell transplant. V usage is TRBV4-2 and J usage is TRBJ2-1; 11 positions match TRBD2. The specimen was PBMCs, collected before TCRalphabeta/CD19-depleted stem cell transplant. Here the CDR3 DNA reads TGTGTCAGCAGCCACGAGACCGGGACTAGCGGTTACAATGAGCAGTTCTTC. It is translated as CVSSHETGTSGYNEQFF.